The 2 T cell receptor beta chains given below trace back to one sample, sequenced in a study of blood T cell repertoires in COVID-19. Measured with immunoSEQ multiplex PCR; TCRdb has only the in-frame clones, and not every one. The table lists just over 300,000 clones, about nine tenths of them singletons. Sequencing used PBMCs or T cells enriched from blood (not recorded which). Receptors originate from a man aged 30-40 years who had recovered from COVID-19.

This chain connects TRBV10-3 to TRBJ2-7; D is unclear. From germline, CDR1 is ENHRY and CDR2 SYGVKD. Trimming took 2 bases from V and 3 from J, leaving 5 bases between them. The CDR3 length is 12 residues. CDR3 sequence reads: CAISEGSYEQYF. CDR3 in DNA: TGTGCCATCAGTGAGGGCAGCTACGAGCAGTACTTC.

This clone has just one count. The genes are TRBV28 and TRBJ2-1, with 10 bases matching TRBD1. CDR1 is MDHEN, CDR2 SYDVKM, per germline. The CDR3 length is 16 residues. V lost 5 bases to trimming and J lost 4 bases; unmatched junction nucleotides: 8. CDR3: CASSTYGQGGYNEQFF. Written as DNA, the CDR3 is TGTGCCAGCAGTACGTACGGACAGGGGGGATACAATGAGCAGTTCTTC. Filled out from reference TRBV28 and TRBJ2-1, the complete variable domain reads DVKVTQSSRYLVKRTGEKVFLECVQDMDHENMFWYRQDPGLGLRLIYFSYDVKMKEKGDIPEGYSVSREKKERFSLILESASTNQTSMYLCASSTYGQGGYNEQFFGPGTRLTVL.